These 21 T cell receptor beta chains were sequenced from one sample in a study of blood T cell repertoires in COVID-19. The table came from immunoSEQ multiplex PCR; TCRdb's copy has only in-frame clones and leaves some out. The sample has fewer than 250,000 clones, roughly four fifths seen once. Source material: peripheral blood. The receptor set was obtained from an elderly woman with acute or convalescent COVID-19.

The chain combines TRBV5-4 with TRBJ2-6; 9 nucleotides match TRBD1. The CDR3 is 18 amino acids. CDR1 and CDR2 (germline): SGHNT, YYREEE (reference sequence). V gave up 4 bases and J gave up 2 bases; unmatched junction bases: 10. CDR3 protein: CASSPAPTGGAGANVLTF. DNA for the CDR3: TGTGCCAGCAGCCCGGCGCCGACAGGGGGGGCTGGGGCCAACGTCCTGACTTTC.

The chain combines TRBV18 with TRBJ1-1; 7 bases map to TRBD1. Trimming took 4 bases from V and 5 from J; bases not matched to a gene: 4. This CDR3 region has 13 residues. The germline V gene encodes CDR1 KGHSH and CDR2 LQKENI. CDR3 in amino acids: CASSLGQQTEAFF. In DNA form, the CDR3 reads TGTGCCAGCTCACTGGGACAGCAGACTGAAGCTTTCTTT.

The rearrangement uses TRBV5-1 and TRBJ2-7; 9 bases align to TRBD1. Trimming at V came to 2 bases and at J to 1 base, leaving 7 bases not matched to a gene. Germline loops: CDR1 SGHRS, CDR2 YFSETQ. This CDR3 has 16 residues. The chain's CDR3 is CASSLTSGTGSYEQYF. DNA for the CDR3: TGCGCCAGCAGCTTAACTTCCGGGACAGGGTCCTACGAGCAGTACTTC.

The CDR3 DNA reads as TGTGCCAGCTCACGGGAGGATAGCGGGGGGATCTCCTACAATGAGCAGTTCTTC. Translated, it gives CASSREDSGGISYNEQFF. The chain couples TRBV18 to TRBJ2-1, with 10 positions matching TRBD2. Germline-derived CDR1 and CDR2 are KGHSH and LQKENI. The CDR3 covers 18 residues. V gave up 4 bases and J gave up 0 bases; unmatched junction bases: 9.

The chain carries TRBV27 and TRBJ1-6; no reliable D call. Trimming took 2 bases from V and 5 from J, leaving 16 bases between them. Germline lookup yields CDR1 MNHEY and CDR2 SMNVEV (reference sequence). The CDR3 totals 17 residues. The CDR3 loop is CASSLLGANSNNSPLHF. In nucleotides, the CDR3 is TGTGCCAGCAGTTTACTGGGCGCCAATTCAAATAATTCACCCCTCCACTTT.

This clone turned up a few times. The chain couples TRBV2 to TRBJ1-3; unclear D gene. Germline lookup yields CDR1 SNHLY and CDR2 FYNNEI. The CDR3 is 15 amino acids. Trimming removed 8 bases at V and 0 bases at J, with 14 bases between. CDR3 bases: TGTGCCAGCCTCTTGGAGGGTATCTCTGGAAACACCATATATTTT. Amino acid sequence: CASLLEGISGNTIYF.

V and J are TRBV28 and TRBJ1-2; D call uncertain. V was clipped by 3 bases and J by 7 bases, with 21 bases between them. This CDR3 comprises 16 residues. Germline V lookup: CDR1 MDHEN, CDR2 SYDVKM. The CDR3 is CASSLTGSNDYRGYTF. In nucleotides, the CDR3 is TGTGCCAGCAGTTTGACTGGGTCGAATGATTACCGTGGCTACACCTTC.

The chain has TRBV7-9 and TRBJ1-4; perhaps TRBD1 as D (5 bases). Per germline, CDR1 SEHNR and CDR2 FQNEAQ (reference sequence). V was shortened by 5 bases and J by 12 bases, with 19 bases between the two germline ends. The length of the CDR3 is 14 residues. CDR3 sequence: CASSVTGTSGELFF. In DNA, the CDR3 is TGTGCCAGCAGCGTAACAGGCACTTCGGGGGAACTGTTTTTT.

This chain connects TRBV19 to TRBJ1-3; the D is unclear. Germline values: CDR1 LNHDA, CDR2 SQIVND (reference sequence). CDR3 length equals 13 residues. Trimming removed 7 bases at V and 0 bases at J, with 7 bases between. Here the CDR3 reads CASIHSSGNTIYF. CDR3 bases: TGTGCCAGTATCCACTCCTCTGGAAACACCATATATTTT.

This chain uses TRBV2 with TRBJ2-2; 8 bases line up with TRBD1. This CDR3 is 15 amino acids long. Germline CDR1 SNHLY, CDR2 FYNNEI. Trimming took 6 bases from V and 1 from J; bases not matched to a gene: 4. The CDR3 reads CASRTGTGNTGELFF. CDR3 in DNA: TGTGCCAGCAGGACCGGGACAGGGAACACCGGGGAGCTGTTTTTT.

The chain couples TRBV5-8 to TRBJ2-7; TRBD1 agrees at 7 bases. V shed 4 bases and J 4 bases; nucleotides not matched to a gene: 14. Per the germline V gene, CDR1 is SGHTS and CDR2 is YDEGEE. The CDR3 extends over 16 amino acids. The CDR3: CASSATGTPLPYEQYF. The CDR3 nucleotides are TGTGCCAGCAGCGCGACAGGGACCCCCCTTCCATACGAGCAGTACTTC.

The V call is TRBV9, the J call TRBJ2-1; TRBD2 matches at 9 bases. The CDR3 contains 16 residues. Germline V CDR1 and CDR2: SGDLS, YYNGEE. V gave up 0 bases and J gave up 1 base; unmatched junction bases: 2. CDR3 DNA: TGTGCCAGCAGCGTAGTAGCGGGAGCATCCTACAATGAGCAGTTCTTC. It yields the protein CASSVVAGASYNEQFF.

The chain is built from TRBV28 and TRBJ2-7; TRBD2 agrees at 15 bases. The length of the CDR3 is 16 residues. Germline V gene sequence: CDR1 MDHEN, CDR2 SYDVKM. The junction had 6 bases not matched to a gene; V was cut back by 7 bases and J by 2 bases. Here the CDR3 reads CASMSGTSGRPYEQYF. CDR3 DNA sequence: TGTGCCAGCATGTCCGGGACTAGCGGGAGGCCCTACGAGCAGTACTTC.

This clone turned up a few times. This chain links TRBV6-6 with TRBJ2-7; TRBD1 agrees at 9 bases. The germline V gene encodes CDR1 MNHNY and CDR2 SVGAGI (reference sequence). This CDR3 has 16 amino acids. J lost 2 bases, V lost 3 bases, and 8 bases had no gene match. In nucleotides, the CDR3 is TGTGCCAGCAGTTATAGTATTGGGACAGGGACCTACGAGCAGTACTTC. Its translation: CASSYSIGTGTYEQYF.

This clone was seen a few times. The J gene is TRBJ1-1, the V gene TRBV19; D is undetermined. The CDR3 sequence is 12 residues long. CDR1 is LNHDA, CDR2 SQIVND, per germline (reference sequence). Trimming removed 5 bases from V and 11 bases from J, with 15 bases in between. CDR3 in amino acids: CASSSQAIRAFF. The CDR3 DNA reads TGTGCCAGTAGTTCCCAGGCCATTCGGGCTTTCTTT.

The rearrangement uses TRBV6-2 or TRBV6-3 and TRBJ2-7; D is possibly TRBD1 (5 bases). This CDR3 contains 13 residues. Germline CDR1 is MNHEY and CDR2 is SVGEGT. V lost 0 bases, J lost 3 bases, and 6 bases lay in between. The CDR3 coding sequence is TGTGCCAGCAGTTACTCCCAGGGCTACGAGCAGTACTTC. Residues: CASSYSQGYEQYF.

V usage is TRBV3-1 (or the pseudogene TRBV3-2) and J usage is TRBJ1-6, with TRBD1 as a possible D gene (5 bases). CDR1 is LGHDT, CDR2 YNNKEL, per germline (reference sequence). CDR3 length: 15 residues. V dropped 4 bases and J dropped 9 bases, with 16 bases sitting between them. The CDR3 nucleotides are TGTGCCAGCAGCCCCATTCCAGGGTTCCTTTCACCCCTCCACTTT. Translated: CASSPIPGFLSPLHF.

V and J are TRBV12-5 and TRBJ2-1; 12 bases agree with TRBD2. Germline CDR1 and CDR2: LGHNT and FRNRAP. V gave up 5 bases and J gave up 9 bases; unmatched junction bases: 5. The CDR3 has 14 residues. This chain's CDR3 is CASGPTSGSGEQFF. CDR3 bases: TGTGCTAGTGGTCCGACTAGCGGGAGCGGTGAGCAGTTCTTC.

The chain couples TRBV24-1 to TRBJ2-1; a weak D match, TRBD1 (6 bases). CDR3 length equals 17 residues. Germline-derived CDR1 and CDR2 are KGHDR and SFDVKD. The V end was cut by 7 bases, the J end by 4 bases, with 22 bases between. The CDR3 nucleotides read TGTGCCACCAGCGAGGATTGGGGAACAGGGCTATACAATGAGCAGTTCTTC. Residues: CATSEDWGTGLYNEQFF.

The chain joins TRBV29-1 to TRBJ2-3, with TRBD2 matching over 12 bases. The germline CDR1 and CDR2 sequences are SQVTM and ANQGSEA. V lost 4 bases and J lost 2; bases outside the gene matches: 4. The CDR3 is 15 residues long. CDR3 sequence: CSVGTSGGSTDTQYF. CDR3 DNA: TGCAGCGTTGGTACTAGCGGGGGGTCCACAGATACGCAGTATTTT.

The chain uses TRBV7-5 and TRBJ1-5; the table calls TRBD1, which could not be checked here. TRBV7-5 is termed a pseudogene. The CDR3 is 16 residues long. CDR3 protein: CVRNRTGGEGNQPQHF. The CDR3 DNA is TGTGTCAGAAACAGGACAGGGGGCGAAGGCAATCAGCCCCAGCATTTT.